The following is a T cell receptor beta chain sequence with its context. The antigen remains unidentified. This record belongs to a study of cytomegalovirus exposure and HLA in healthy donors. Regarding the study as a whole: Across donors, most TCRs were seen rarely, yet some public ones were widespread.

PCR used 60 Vbeta primers and 13 Jbeta primers. TCRdb's copy holds only in-frame clones and misses some; the assay was immunoSEQ multiplex PCR. Seen here are around 95,000 clones, around 76% observed once, and the top ten hold about 9.4%. The CDR3 spans 15 residues. V lost 2 bases and J 5 bases, leaving 15 bases between the germline ends. Germline CDR1 and CDR2: MNHEY and SVGAGI. The V gene is TRBV6-5, the J gene TRBJ2-5, with D possibly being TRBD1 (6 bases). The clonotype was recovered from a man younger than 40 in good health and CMV-seropositive. The sequencing input was PBMCs. The CDR3 region is CASSYARQARETQYF. CDR3 sequence (DNA): TGTGCCAGCAGTTACGCCAGACAGGCCCGGGAGACCCAGTACTTC.